This TCR beta chain derives from a study of cytomegalovirus exposure and HLA in healthy donors. For the study at large: Of a few hundred genotyped donors, more than 75% grouped in the Caucasian-associated ancestry cluster.

PCR used 60 Vbeta primers and 13 Jbeta primers. TCRdb's copy holds only in-frame clones and misses some; the assay was immunoSEQ multiplex PCR. This table holds 150,000 to 200,000 clones, 70% to 90% found once. This clone was seen once. The length of the CDR3 is 15 residues. Germline CDR1 is PRHDT and CDR2 is FYEKMQ (reference sequence). J gave up 2 bases and V 0 bases, and 3 bases lay outside the gene matches. Input material: PBMCs. V is TRBV13 and J is TRBJ2-7; 8 bases fit TRBD2. The origin of this receptor is a woman in her thirties in good health and CMV-seronegative. The CDR3 protein is CASSLGAGATYEQYF. In DNA, the CDR3 is TGTGCCAGCAGCTTAGGAGCGGGAGCGACCTACGAGCAGTACTTC. The entire variable domain, with the rest obtained from reference TRBV13 and TRBJ2-7, is as follows: AAGVIQSPRHLIKEKRETATLKCYPIPRHDTVYWYQQGPGQDPQFLISFYEKMQSDKGSIPDRFSAQQFSDYHSELNMSSLELGDSALYFCASSLGAGATYEQYFGPGTRLTVT.